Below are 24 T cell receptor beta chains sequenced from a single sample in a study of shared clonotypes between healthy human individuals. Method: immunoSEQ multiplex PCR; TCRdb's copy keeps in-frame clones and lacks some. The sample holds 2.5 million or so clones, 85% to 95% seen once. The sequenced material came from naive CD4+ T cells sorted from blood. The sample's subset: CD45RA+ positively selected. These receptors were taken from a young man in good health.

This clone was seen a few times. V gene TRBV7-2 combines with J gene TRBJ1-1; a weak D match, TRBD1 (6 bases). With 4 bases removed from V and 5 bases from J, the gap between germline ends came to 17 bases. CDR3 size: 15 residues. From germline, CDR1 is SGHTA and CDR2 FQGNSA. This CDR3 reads CASSSNAGRGTEAFF. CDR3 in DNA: TGTGCCAGCAGCTCGAATGCGGGCAGGGGAACTGAAGCTTTCTTT.

CDR3 amino acids: CASRGTGIVNSPLHF. Written as DNA, the CDR3 is TGTGCCAGCAGGGGGACAGGGATTGTTAATTCACCCCTCCACTTT. The rearrangement links TRBV6-5 to TRBJ1-6, with 9 bases identical to TRBD1. Germline CDR1 is MNHEY and CDR2 is SVGAGI. CDR3 length: 15 residues. Trimming cost V 6 bases and J 6 bases; bases outside gene matches: 6.

The CDR3 coding sequence is TGTGCCATCAGTCCCCGGACTTCCTACAATGAGCAGTTCTTC. It encodes CAISPRTSYNEQFF. The rearrangement links TRBV10-3 to TRBJ2-1; a possible D gene is TRBD2 (5 bases). Germline V gene data show CDR1 as ENHRY and CDR2 as SYGVKD. V was pared by 5 bases and J by 1 base, with 9 bases between. The CDR3 is 14 amino acids.

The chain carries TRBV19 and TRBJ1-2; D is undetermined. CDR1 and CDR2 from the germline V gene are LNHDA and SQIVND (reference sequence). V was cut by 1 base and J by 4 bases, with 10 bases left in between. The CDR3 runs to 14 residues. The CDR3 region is CASSIGTASYGYTF. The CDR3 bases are TGTGCCAGTAGTATAGGCACGGCGAGCTATGGCTACACCTTC.

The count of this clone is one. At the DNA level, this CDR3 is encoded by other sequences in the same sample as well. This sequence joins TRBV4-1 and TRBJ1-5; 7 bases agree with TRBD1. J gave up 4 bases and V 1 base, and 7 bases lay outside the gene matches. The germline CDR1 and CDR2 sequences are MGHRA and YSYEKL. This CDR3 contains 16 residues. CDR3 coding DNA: TGCGCCAGCAGCCAAGGCGAAGGGGGCGGTAATCAGCCCCAGCATTTT. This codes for CASSQGEGGGNQPQHF.

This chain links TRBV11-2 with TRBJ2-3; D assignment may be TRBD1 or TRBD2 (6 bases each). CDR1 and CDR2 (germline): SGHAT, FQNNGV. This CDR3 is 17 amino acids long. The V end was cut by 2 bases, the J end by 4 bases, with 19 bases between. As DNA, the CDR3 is TGTGCCAGCAGCTTAACATCCGGGGGCATCGTGGCAGATACGCAGTATTTT. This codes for CASSLTSGGIVADTQYF.

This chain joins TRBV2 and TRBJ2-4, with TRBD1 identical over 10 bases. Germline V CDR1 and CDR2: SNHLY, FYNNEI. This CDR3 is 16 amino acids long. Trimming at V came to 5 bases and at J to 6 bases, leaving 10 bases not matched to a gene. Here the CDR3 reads CASSPARQGATNIQYF. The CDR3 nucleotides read TGTGCCAGCAGTCCAGCTAGACAGGGGGCGACAAACATTCAGTACTTC.

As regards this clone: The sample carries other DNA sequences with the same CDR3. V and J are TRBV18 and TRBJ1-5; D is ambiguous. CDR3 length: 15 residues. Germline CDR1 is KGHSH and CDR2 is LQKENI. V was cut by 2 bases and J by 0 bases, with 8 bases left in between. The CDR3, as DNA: TGTGCCAGCTCACCAGGAACGGATAGCAATCAGCCCCAGCATTTT. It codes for CASSPGTDSNQPQHF. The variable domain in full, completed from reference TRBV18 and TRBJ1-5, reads NAGVMQNPRHLVRRRGQEARLRCSPMKGHSHVYWYRQLPEEGLKFMVYLQKENIIDESGMPKERFSAEFPKEGPSILRIQQVVRGDSAAYFCASSPGTDSNQPQHFGDGTRLSIL.

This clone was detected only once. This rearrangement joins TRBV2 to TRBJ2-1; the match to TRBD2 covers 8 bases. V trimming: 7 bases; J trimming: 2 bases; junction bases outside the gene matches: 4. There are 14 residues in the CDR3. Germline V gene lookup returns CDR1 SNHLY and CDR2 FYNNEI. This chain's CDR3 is CASTPGLAYNEQFF. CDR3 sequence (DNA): TGTGCCAGCACCCCGGGACTAGCCTACAATGAGCAGTTCTTC.

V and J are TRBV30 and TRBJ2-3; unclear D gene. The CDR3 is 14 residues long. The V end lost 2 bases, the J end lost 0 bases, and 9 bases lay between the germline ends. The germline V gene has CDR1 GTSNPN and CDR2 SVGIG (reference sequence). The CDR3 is CAWSPHPSTDTQYF. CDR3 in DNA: TGTGCCTGGAGTCCTCACCCTAGCACAGATACGCAGTATTTT.

CDR3 DNA: TGTGCCAGCAGCCGCGGACTAGCGGGGGGGCCGGAGACCCAGTACTTC. It translates to CASSRGLAGGPETQYF. The V and J genes are TRBV11-3 and TRBJ2-5; 15 bases agree with TRBD2. The CDR3 has 16 residues. Germline CDR1 reads SGHNT; CDR2 reads YENEEA. The J segment lost 5 bases and the V segment lost 5 bases, leaving 6 bases of the junction unmatched.

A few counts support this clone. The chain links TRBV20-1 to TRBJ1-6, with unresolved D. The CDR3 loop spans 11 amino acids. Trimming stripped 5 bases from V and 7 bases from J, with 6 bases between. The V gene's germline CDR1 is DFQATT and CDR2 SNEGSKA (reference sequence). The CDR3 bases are TGCAGTGCTGCATCAAATTCACCCCTCCACTTT. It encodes CSAASNSPLHF.

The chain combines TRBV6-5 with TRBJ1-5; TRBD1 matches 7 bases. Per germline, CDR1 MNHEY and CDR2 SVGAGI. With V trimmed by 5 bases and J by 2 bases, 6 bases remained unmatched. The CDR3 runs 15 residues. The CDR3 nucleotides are TGTGCCAGCAGTCGAGACAGGGTAGGCAATCAGCCCCAGCATTTT. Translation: CASSRDRVGNQPQHF.

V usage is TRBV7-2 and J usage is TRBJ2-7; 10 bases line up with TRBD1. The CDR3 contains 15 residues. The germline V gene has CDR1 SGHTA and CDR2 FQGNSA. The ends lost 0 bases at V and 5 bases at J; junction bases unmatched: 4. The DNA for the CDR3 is TGTGCCAGCAGCTTAGCCGGGACAGGGGCTAACGAGCAGTACTTC. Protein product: CASSLAGTGANEQYF. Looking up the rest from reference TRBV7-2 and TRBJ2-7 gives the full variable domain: GAGVSQSPSNKVTEKGKDVELRCDPISGHTALYWYRQSLGQGLEFLIYFQGNSAPDKSGLPSDRFSAERTGGSVSTLTIQRTQQEDSAVYLCASSLAGTGANEQYFGPGTRLTVT.

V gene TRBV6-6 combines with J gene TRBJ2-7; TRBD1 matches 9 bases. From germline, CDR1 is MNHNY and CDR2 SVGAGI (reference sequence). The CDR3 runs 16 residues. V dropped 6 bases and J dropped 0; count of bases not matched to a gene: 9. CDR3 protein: CASRDSDRGFSYEQYF. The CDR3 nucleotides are TGTGCCAGCAGAGATTCGGACAGGGGCTTCTCCTACGAGCAGTACTTC.

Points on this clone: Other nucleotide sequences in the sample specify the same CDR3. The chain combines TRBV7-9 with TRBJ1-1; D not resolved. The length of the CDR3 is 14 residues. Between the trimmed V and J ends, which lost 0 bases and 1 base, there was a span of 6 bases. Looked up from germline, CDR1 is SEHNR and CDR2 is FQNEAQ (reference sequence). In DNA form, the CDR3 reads TGTGCCAGCAGCTTAGCGTTGGGGAACACTGAAGCTTTCTTT. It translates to CASSLALGNTEAFF.

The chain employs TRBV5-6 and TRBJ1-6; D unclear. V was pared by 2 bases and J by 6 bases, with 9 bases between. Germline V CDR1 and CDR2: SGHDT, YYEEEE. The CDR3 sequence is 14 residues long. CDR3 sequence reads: CASSLSRFNSPLHF. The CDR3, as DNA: TGTGCCAGCAGCTTAAGCAGGTTTAATTCACCCCTCCACTTT.

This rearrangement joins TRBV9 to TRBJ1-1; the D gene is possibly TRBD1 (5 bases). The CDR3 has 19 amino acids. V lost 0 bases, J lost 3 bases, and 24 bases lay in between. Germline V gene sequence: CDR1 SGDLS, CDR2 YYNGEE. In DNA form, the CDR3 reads TGTGCCAGCAGCGTAGGCGCTCCCGGGGCCGGTCCCGGGTACACTGAAGCTTTCTTT. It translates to CASSVGAPGAGPGYTEAFF.

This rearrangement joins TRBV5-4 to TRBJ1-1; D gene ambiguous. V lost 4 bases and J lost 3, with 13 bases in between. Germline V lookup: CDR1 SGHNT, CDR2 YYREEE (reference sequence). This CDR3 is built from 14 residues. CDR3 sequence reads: CASSLGISDTEAFF. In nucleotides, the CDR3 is TGTGCCAGCAGCCTCGGGATTTCGGACACTGAAGCTTTCTTT.

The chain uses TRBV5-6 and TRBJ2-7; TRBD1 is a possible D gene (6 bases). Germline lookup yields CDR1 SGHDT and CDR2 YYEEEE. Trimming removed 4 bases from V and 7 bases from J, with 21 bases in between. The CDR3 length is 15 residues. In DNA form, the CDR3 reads TGTGCCAGCAGCCTGACGAGCGCCCCAGGGGTTGAGCAGTACTTC. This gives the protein CASSLTSAPGVEQYF.

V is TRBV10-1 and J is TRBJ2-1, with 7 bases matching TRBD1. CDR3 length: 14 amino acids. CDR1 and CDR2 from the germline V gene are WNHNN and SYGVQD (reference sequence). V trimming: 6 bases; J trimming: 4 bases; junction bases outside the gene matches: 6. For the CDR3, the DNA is TGCGCCAGCAGCGTGGGACAGAGATACAATGAGCAGTTCTTC. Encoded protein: CASSVGQRYNEQFF.

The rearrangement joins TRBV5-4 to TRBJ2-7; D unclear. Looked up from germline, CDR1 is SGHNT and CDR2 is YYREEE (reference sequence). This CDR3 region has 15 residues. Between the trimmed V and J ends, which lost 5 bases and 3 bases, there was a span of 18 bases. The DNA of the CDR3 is TGTGCCAGCAGTTCGGCCTCTGCCCCCCGCTACGAGCAGTACTTC. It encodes CASSSASAPRYEQYF.

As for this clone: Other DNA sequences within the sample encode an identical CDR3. In DNA, the CDR3 is TGTGCCAGCAGCTTGGGACAGGCCTACAATGAGCAGTTCTTC. Protein: CASSLGQAYNEQFF. This chain connects TRBV5-4 to TRBJ2-1; tentatively, D is TRBD1 (6 bases). This CDR3 has 14 amino acids. In germline, CDR1 is SGHNT, CDR2 YYREEE (reference sequence). Between the trimmed V and J ends, which lost 0 bases and 2 bases, there was a span of 6 bases.

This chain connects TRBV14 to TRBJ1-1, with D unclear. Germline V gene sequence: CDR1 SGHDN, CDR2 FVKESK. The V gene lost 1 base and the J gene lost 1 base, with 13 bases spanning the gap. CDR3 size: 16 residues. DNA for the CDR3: TGTGCCAGCAGCCAAGTTAGGCCCGTTGGGAACACTGAAGCTTTCTTT. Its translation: CASSQVRPVGNTEAFF.